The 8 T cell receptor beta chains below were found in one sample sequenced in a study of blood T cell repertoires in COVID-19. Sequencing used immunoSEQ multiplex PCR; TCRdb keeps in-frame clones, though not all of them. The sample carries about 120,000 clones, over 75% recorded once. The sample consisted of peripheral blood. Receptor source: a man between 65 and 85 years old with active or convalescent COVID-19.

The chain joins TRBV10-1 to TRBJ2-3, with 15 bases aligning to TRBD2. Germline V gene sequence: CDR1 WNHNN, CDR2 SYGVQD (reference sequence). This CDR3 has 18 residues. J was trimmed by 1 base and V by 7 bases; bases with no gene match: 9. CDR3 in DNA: TGCGCCAGCACCTCAGGACTAGCGGGAGGGCCGGGCACAGATACGCAGTATTTT. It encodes CASTSGLAGGPGTDTQYF.

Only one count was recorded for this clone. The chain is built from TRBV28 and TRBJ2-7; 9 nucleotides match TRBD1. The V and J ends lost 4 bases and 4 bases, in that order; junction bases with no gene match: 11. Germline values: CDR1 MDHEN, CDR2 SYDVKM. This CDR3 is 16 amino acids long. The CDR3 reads CASSSSPGQGQYEQYF. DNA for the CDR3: TGTGCCAGCAGTTCATCCCCGGGACAGGGACAATACGAGCAGTACTTC.

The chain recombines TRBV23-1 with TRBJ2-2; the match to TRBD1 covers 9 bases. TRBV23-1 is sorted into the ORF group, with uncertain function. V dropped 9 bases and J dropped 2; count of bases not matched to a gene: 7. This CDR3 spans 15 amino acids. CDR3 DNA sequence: TGCGCCAGGTTCCGGGACAGGGATAACACCGGGGAGCTGTTTTTT. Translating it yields CARFRDRDNTGELFF.

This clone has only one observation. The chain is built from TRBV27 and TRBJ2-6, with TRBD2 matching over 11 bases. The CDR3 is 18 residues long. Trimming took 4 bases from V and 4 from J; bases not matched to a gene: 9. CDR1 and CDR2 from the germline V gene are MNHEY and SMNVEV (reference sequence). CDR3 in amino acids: CASSWLAGGLGGANVLTF. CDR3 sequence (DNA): TGTGCCAGCAGTTGGCTAGCGGGAGGCCTGGGGGGGGCCAACGTCCTGACTTTC.

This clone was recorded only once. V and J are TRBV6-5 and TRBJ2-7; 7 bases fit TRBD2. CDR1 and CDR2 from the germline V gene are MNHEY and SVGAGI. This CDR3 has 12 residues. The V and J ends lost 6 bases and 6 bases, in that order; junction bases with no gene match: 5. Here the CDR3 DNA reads TGTGCCAGCAGGCTAGCGGAGGGCGAGCAGTACTTC. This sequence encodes CASRLAEGEQYF.

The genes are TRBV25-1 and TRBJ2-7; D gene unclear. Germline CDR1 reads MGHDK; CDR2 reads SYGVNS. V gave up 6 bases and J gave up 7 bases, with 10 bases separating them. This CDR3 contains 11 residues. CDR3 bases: TGTGCCAGCAGCTTACTCTGGGAGCAGTACTTC. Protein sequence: CASSLLWEQYF.

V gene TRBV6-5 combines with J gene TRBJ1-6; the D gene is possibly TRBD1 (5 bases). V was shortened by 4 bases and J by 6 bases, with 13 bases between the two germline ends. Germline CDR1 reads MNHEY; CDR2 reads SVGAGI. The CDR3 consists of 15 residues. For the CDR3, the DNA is TGTGCCAGCAGTTGGGGGGGACCTGTTAATTCACCCCTCCACTTT. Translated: CASSWGGPVNSPLHF.

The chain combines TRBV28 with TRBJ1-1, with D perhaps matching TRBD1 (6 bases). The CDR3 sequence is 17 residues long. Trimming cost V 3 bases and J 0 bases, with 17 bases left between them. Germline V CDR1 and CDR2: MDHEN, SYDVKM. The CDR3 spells CASSFSGGGGMNTEAFF. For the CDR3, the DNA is TGTGCCAGCAGTTTTTCGGGGGGCGGTGGGATGAACACTGAAGCTTTCTTT.